The sequence of this T cell receptor (beta chain) was determined in a study of T cells in Graves' hyperthyroidism and ophthalmopathy. RNA transcripts were the template for amplifying TCR beta CDR3 regions. HTBI primers were employed in a first-round RT-PCR of the TCR CDR3. TCRdb analysed the multiplex PCR reads with MiXCR anew, one entry per CDR3 protein. The table has under 650,000 distinct CDR3 sequences, around 15% seen once. This clonotype appeared a few times. Fresh peripheral blood, under 11 ml, yielded the PBMCs. This CDR3 is built from 14 residues. V lost 4 bases to trimming and J lost 2 bases, with 12 bases between them. Germline CDR1 and CDR2: SGHRS and YFSETQ.

This chain joins TRBV5-1 and TRBJ1-1; no firm D call. This receptor was obtained from a woman under 40 with Graves' hyperthyroidism. Sequenced: blood. This CDR3 reads CASSPRNGNTEAFF. CDR3 DNA: TGCGCCAGCAGCCCCAGGAACGGAAACACTGAAGCTTTCTTT.